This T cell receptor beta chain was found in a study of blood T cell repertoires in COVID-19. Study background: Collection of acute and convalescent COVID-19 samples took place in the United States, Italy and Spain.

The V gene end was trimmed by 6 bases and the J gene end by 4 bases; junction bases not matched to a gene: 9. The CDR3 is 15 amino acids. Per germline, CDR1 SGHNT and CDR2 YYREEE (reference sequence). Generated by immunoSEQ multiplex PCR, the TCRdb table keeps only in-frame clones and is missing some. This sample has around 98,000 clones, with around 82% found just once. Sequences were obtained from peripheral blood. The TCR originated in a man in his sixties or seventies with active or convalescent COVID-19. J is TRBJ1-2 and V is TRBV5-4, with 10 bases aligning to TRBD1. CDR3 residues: CASTPRDRGAYGYTF. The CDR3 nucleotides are TGTGCCAGCACACCTCGGGACAGGGGCGCCTATGGCTACACCTTC.